These 9 T cell receptor beta chains originate from one sample sequenced in a study of cytomegalovirus exposure and HLA in healthy donors. Amplification used 60 Vbeta primers and 13 Jbeta primers. Generated by immunoSEQ multiplex PCR, the TCRdb table keeps only in-frame clones and is missing some. The sample lists 79,000 or so clones; roughly two thirds were seen once. Sequenced material: PBMCs. The receptors originated from a woman aged 40 to 50 in good health and CMV-seropositive.

This chain links TRBV7-2 with TRBJ2-7, with 9 bases identical to TRBD2. Per the germline V gene, CDR1 is SGHTA and CDR2 is FQGNSA. The V gene end was trimmed by 2 bases and the J gene end by 0 bases; junction bases not matched to a gene: 2. The CDR3 totals 15 residues. The CDR3 loop is CASSLRRGGSYEQYF. The CDR3 DNA follows: TGTGCCAGCAGCTTACGGCGGGGGGGCTCCTACGAGCAGTACTTC.

The rearrangement uses TRBV7-2 and TRBJ2-3, with 10 bases aligning to TRBD2. The CDR3 has 15 amino acids. CDR1 is SGHTA, CDR2 FQGNSA, per germline. Trimming removed 4 bases from V and 4 bases from J; junction bases left unmatched: 5. The CDR3 sequence: CASSSLAGAPDTQYF. CDR3 coding DNA: TGTGCCAGCAGCTCCCTAGCGGGAGCCCCAGATACGCAGTATTTT.

This clone has only a few counts. The chain uses TRBV6-1 and TRBJ1-2, with D perhaps TRBD1 (5 bases). Trimming shortened V by 0 bases and J by 7 bases, and 27 bases separated the two germline ends. Germline loops: CDR1 MNHNS, CDR2 SASEGT. This CDR3 spans 19 amino acids. The CDR3 here is CASSEARHGWGGSTFGYTF. The DNA of the CDR3 is TGTGCCAGCAGTGAAGCGAGACATGGGTGGGGGGGATCGACCTTTGGCTACACCTTC.

The rearrangement joins TRBV5-1 to TRBJ2-3; a weak D match, TRBD1 (6 bases). Germline lookup yields CDR1 SGHRS and CDR2 YFSETQ. Trimming pared 4 bases from V and 2 bases from J, leaving 17 bases between. This CDR3 spans 16 amino acids. In DNA, the CDR3 is TGCGCCAGCAGCGCGGTACAGGGTCTTGCCACAGATACGCAGTATTTT. Protein: CASSAVQGLATDTQYF.

V and J are TRBV30 and TRBJ2-1; D not resolved. Germline V CDR1 and CDR2: GTSNPN, SVGIG (reference sequence). The CDR3 is 14 residues long. V was trimmed by 4 bases and J by 0 bases, leaving 10 bases between them. The CDR3 reads CAWNALRSYNEQFF. The DNA of the CDR3 is TGTGCCTGGAACGCATTGCGCTCCTACAATGAGCAGTTCTTC.

The rearrangement uses TRBV23-1 and TRBJ2-1; 8 bases fit TRBD2. TRBV23-1 is an ORF for which the function is uncertain. The CDR3 spans 15 residues. The ends lost 8 bases at V and 7 bases at J; junction bases unmatched: 13. The CDR3, as DNA: TGCGCCAGCTCGTTTCCCGCGGGGGGAGGGAATGAGCAGTTCTTC. This encodes CASSFPAGGGNEQFF.

Points on this clone: Possible read error: a much larger clone is one base away. The same CDR3 is also encoded by other DNA sequences in this sample. The V and J genes are TRBV6-1 and TRBJ2-3, with TRBD2 identical over 12 bases. Germline assignment: CDR1 MNHNS and CDR2 SASEGT. This CDR3 is 15 amino acids long. Trimming at V came to 2 bases and at J to 4 bases, leaving 1 base not matched to a gene. The CDR3 region has the DNA TGTGCCAGCAGTGAACTAGCGGGGGGGCCAGATACGCAGTATTTT. Residues: CASSELAGGPDTQYF.

V gene TRBV7-2 combines with J gene TRBJ1-3; D is perhaps TRBD1 (6 bases). This CDR3 spans 14 amino acids. Trimming removed 5 bases from V and 5 bases from J, with 13 bases in between. Looked up from germline, CDR1 is SGHTA and CDR2 is FQGNSA. The CDR3 DNA sequence: TGTGCCAGCAGCCCAACAGGGTTTAGAAACACCATATATTTT. Translated, it gives CASSPTGFRNTIYF.

The DNA for the CDR3 is TGTGCCAGCAGGTACCCGGGCCAACAGGGTGGCACTGAAGCTTTCTTT. Its translation: CASRYPGQQGGTEAFF. The rearrangement links TRBV7-9 to TRBJ1-1; possibly TRBD1 for D (6 bases). The CDR3 sequence is 16 residues long. The germline CDR1 and CDR2 sequences are SEHNR and FQNEAQ (reference sequence). V was trimmed by 6 bases and J by 4 bases, leaving 21 bases between them.